The sample holds one count of the clone carrying this T cell receptor beta chain. Its antigen remains unidentified. The data derive from a study of long-term antiretroviral therapy in people with HIV. United States facilities provided treatment to all participants with HIV. immunoSEQ v3.0 was run at survey level. Libraries were prepared by immunoSEQ multiplex PCR; TCRdb keeps only in-frame clonotypes and omits some of them. The table has roughly 34,000 clones, roughly 80% seen once. The study, taken as a whole, reports: Post-ART samples showed increased diversity that remained below transplant donor control levels. Whichever time point was examined, clones expanded before ART dominated the repertoire. In HIV, the repertoires covered a tighter span of CDR3 lengths than in controls.

Material: unsorted PBMCs, obtained 1.9 years after starting antiretroviral therapy. The sequence derives from a young man with HIV.

The DNA of the CDR3 is TGCGCCAGCAGCCACGGACGGACGAATGAAAAACTGTTTTTT. Translating gives CASSHGRTNEKLFF. This rearrangement joins TRBV4-1 to TRBJ1-4, with D unresolved. Germline V CDR1 and CDR2: MGHRA, YSYEKL. CDR3 length equals 14 residues. Trimming took 3 bases from V and 5 from J, leaving 10 bases between them.